This is a list of T cell receptor beta chains from one sample in a study of T cells in Graves' hyperthyroidism and ophthalmopathy. TCRdb reprocessed the multiplex PCR reads via MiXCR and lists one record per CDR3 protein. This table has roughly 700,000 distinct CDR3 sequences, 30% to 40% appearing once. The specimen sequenced was blood. Receptors were obtained from a woman aged 35 to 49 with Graves' hyperthyroidism. CDR3s include the opening cysteine and the closing phenylalanine or tryptophan. Fields, in order: V gene, J gene, CDR3 length, CDR3 protein.

V: TRBV7-9; J: TRBJ2-7; length: 13; CDR3: CASSFQERGDQYF
V: TRBV4-1; J: TRBJ1-1; length: 12; CDR3: CASSRSQGEAFF
V: TRBV7-3; J: TRBJ1-5; length: 15; CDR3: CASSPFKAVSQPQHF
V: TRBV5-1; J: TRBJ2-6; length: 15; CDR3: CASSPGRSGANVLTF
V: TRBV10-3; J: TRBJ2-2; length: 15; CDR3: CAISERAGYTGELFF
V: TRBV29-1; J: TRBJ1-1; length: 11; CDR3: CSLGLNTEAFF
V: TRBV20-1; J: TRBJ1-6; length: 15; CDR3: CSARGTIRSDSPLHF
V: TRBV5-1; J: TRBJ2-5; length: 15; CDR3: CASSRDGGGQETQYF
V: TRBV29-1; J: TRBJ1-1; length: 13; CDR3: CSVDQVEGTEAFF
V: TRBV20-1; J: TRBJ2-5; length: 14; CDR3: CSATRGGGGETQYF
V: TRBV19; J: TRBJ1-5; length: 18; CDR3: CASNLKGQSSWGNQPQHF
V: TRBV27; J: TRBJ2-5; length: 16; CDR3: CASSLWAGESWETQYF
V: TRBV18; J: TRBJ1-2; length: 14; CDR3: CTSSPSQGPYGYTF
V: TRBV6-1; J: TRBJ1-5; length: 11; CDR3: CASGTNRVGHF
V: TRBV7-8; J: TRBJ2-7; length: 14; CDR3: CASSLLVSSYEQYF
V: TRBV6-5; J: TRBJ1-4; length: 16; CDR3: CASSNSSGGNNEKLFF
V: TRBV25-1; J: TRBJ2-1; length: 15; CDR3: CASSEFRATYNEQFF
V: TRBV6-1; J: TRBJ1-2; length: 13; CDR3: CASIPRGSYGYTF
V: TRBV7-2; J: TRBJ1-1; length: 13; CDR3: CASSFRQGGLAFF
V: TRBV20-1; J: TRBJ1-4; length: 16; CDR3: CSASVQQGKGDEELFF
V: TRBV12-3/TRBV12-4; J: TRBJ1-5; length: 15; CDR3: CASRAQGISNQTQHF
V: TRBV10-3; J: TRBJ1-3; length: 17; CDR3: CASSATGQTNSGNTIYF
V: TRBV29-1; J: TRBJ2-7; length: 14; CDR3: CSVGGTTDSYEQYF
V: TRBV29-1; J: TRBJ1-2; length: 11; CDR3: CSVVVGKGYTF
V: TRBV29-1; J: TRBJ1-1; length: 13; CDR3: CSVEVGADTEAFF
V: TRBV9; J: TRBJ2-2; length: 14; CDR3: CASSQEVETGELFF
V: TRBV25-1; J: TRBJ2-5; length: 13; CDR3: CASRVAGAETQYF
V: TRBV7-9; J: TRBJ2-7; length: 16; CDR3: CASSSRGGERSYEQYF
V: TRBV10-3; J: TRBJ1-2; length: 13; CDR3: CAISESGGGGYTF
V: TRBV12-3/TRBV12-4; J: TRBJ1-1; length: 12; CDR3: CASSRGPIEAFF
V: TRBV10-1; J: TRBJ2-5; length: 12; CDR3: CASSDGQETQYF
V: TRBV4-1; J: TRBJ2-7; length: 17; CDR3: CASSQGGVAGPFYEQYF